The next 27 T cell receptor beta chains were all read from a single sample in a study of shared clonotypes between healthy human individuals. Sequenced by immunoSEQ multiplex PCR; TCRdb stores in-frame clones only, minus some. The data hold approximately 2,300,000 clones, with 85% to 95% observed a single time. Sequencing was performed on naive CD4+ T cells from PBMCs. Subset: CD45RA+ positively selected. The receptor source for this set is a man between 18 and 29 years old in good health. Some clones in this sample may be carry-over from other donors' samples.

DNA of the CDR3: TGTGCCAGCAGCGTAGCCGGGACAGACTATGGCTACACCTTC. Translation: CASSVAGTDYGYTF. The chain is built from TRBV9 and TRBJ1-2; TRBD1 aligns across 7 bases. J gave up 3 bases and V 0 bases, and 2 bases lay outside the gene matches. The CDR3 covers 14 residues. The germline V gene encodes CDR1 SGDLS and CDR2 YYNGEE. Full variable domain (missing parts from reference TRBV9 and TRBJ1-2): DSGVTQTPKHLITATGQRVTLRCSPRSGDLSVYWYQQSLDQGLQFLIQYYNGEERAKGNILERFSAQQFPDLHSELNLSSLELGDSALYFCASSVAGTDYGYTFGSGTRLTVV.

The V gene is TRBV5-1, the J gene TRBJ1-1; D might be TRBD1 (6 bases). V was trimmed by 4 bases and J by 1 base, leaving 11 bases between them. The CDR3 extends over 14 amino acids. The germline gives CDR1 SGHRS, CDR2 YFSETQ. The DNA for the CDR3 is TGCGCCAGCAGCATGGGACACTCGAACACTGAAGCTTTCTTT. Translating it yields CASSMGHSNTEAFF.

V gene TRBV7-9 combines with J gene TRBJ2-1; D is unclear. Germline V gene sequence: CDR1 SEHNR, CDR2 FQNEAQ (reference sequence). Trimming removed 3 bases at V and 5 bases at J, with 11 bases between. This CDR3 is built from 14 residues. The CDR3 DNA reads TGTGCCAGCAGCTTCTTTGCCGGACACAATGAGCAGTTCTTC. Protein sequence: CASSFFAGHNEQFF.

The chain combines TRBV7-2 with TRBJ1-2; a possible D gene is TRBD1 (5 bases). The CDR3 spans 15 residues. The V and J ends lost 8 bases and 6 bases respectively, with 22 bases between them. The germline gives CDR1 SGHTA, CDR2 FQGNSA. In nucleotides, the CDR3 is TGTGCCAGCTCCTTAGGGTATGGTGGGACCCATGGCTACACCTTC. Its protein is CASSLGYGGTHGYTF.

The genes are TRBV27 and TRBJ2-2; possibly TRBD1 for D (5 bases). V lost 2 bases, J lost 0 bases, and 10 bases lay in between. Germline V lookup: CDR1 MNHEY, CDR2 SMNVEV (reference sequence). The CDR3 has 16 amino acids. CDR3 nucleotides: TGTGCCAGCAGTTTAATAGCCAGGGCGAACACCGGGGAGCTGTTTTTT. Translated, it gives CASSLIARANTGELFF.

In this sample, this clone turned up a few times. V and J are TRBV7-7 and TRBJ2-7; perhaps TRBD2 as D (6 bases). Germline V gene sequence: CDR1 SSHAT, CDR2 FNYEAQ (reference sequence). CDR3 length: 14 residues. V shed 3 bases and J shed 5 bases, with 14 bases lying between them. CDR3 sequence: CASSLGLRSDEQYF. DNA for the CDR3: TGTGCCAGCAGCTTGGGACTCCGGTCGGACGAGCAGTACTTC.

V gene TRBV29-1 combines with J gene TRBJ2-5; unclear D gene. Germline assignment: CDR1 SQVTM and CDR2 ANQGSEA. The CDR3 is made up of 13 amino acids. V lost 4 bases and J 5 bases, leaving 14 bases between the germline ends. CDR3 sequence: CSVVISRFETQYF. The CDR3 coding sequence is TGCAGCGTTGTTATTTCGCGGTTTGAGACCCAGTACTTC.

V and J are TRBV28 and TRBJ1-5; 8 bases are shared with TRBD1. CDR3 length: 13 amino acids. In germline, CDR1 is MDHEN, CDR2 SYDVKM. Trimming cost V 9 bases and J 4 bases; bases outside gene matches: 5. The CDR3 sequence: CASQGAANQPQHF. The DNA of the CDR3 is TGTGCCAGTCAGGGGGCGGCGAATCAGCCCCAGCATTTT.

The chain recombines TRBV7-2 with TRBJ1-4; 8 bases map to TRBD1. Germline V gives CDR1 SGHTA, CDR2 FQGNSA. The V segment lost 9 bases and the J segment 3 bases; nucleotides outside the gene matches: 12. This CDR3 is 16 amino acids long. CDR3 region: CASGRWTGRANEKLFF. CDR3 DNA sequence: TGTGCCAGTGGACGATGGACAGGGAGGGCTAATGAAAAACTGTTTTTT. Full variable domain (remainder filled in from reference TRBV7-2 and TRBJ1-4): GAGVSQSPSNKVTEKGKDVELRCDPISGHTALYWYRQSLGQGLEFLIYFQGNSAPDKSGLPSDRFSAERTGGSVSTLTIQRTQQEDSAVYLCASGRWTGRANEKLFFGSGTQLSVL.

The chain employs TRBV6-6 and TRBJ2-1; 8 nucleotides agree with TRBD1. Trimming removed 2 bases from V and 5 bases from J; junction bases left unmatched: 5. Looked up from germline, CDR1 is MNHNY and CDR2 is SVGAGI (reference sequence). This CDR3 has 15 amino acids. The CDR3 sequence: CASSYPQGADNEQFF. The CDR3 DNA is TGTGCCAGCAGTTACCCCCAGGGGGCGGACAATGAGCAGTTCTTC.

The chain employs TRBV5-6 and TRBJ2-3; D could derive from TRBD1 or TRBD2 (6 bases each). This CDR3 has 13 residues. The V and J ends lost 4 bases and 4 bases respectively, with 10 bases between them. Germline-derived CDR1 and CDR2 are SGHDT and YYEEEE. CDR3: CASSQRGADTQYF. The DNA for the CDR3 is TGTGCCAGCAGCCAGAGGGGGGCAGATACGCAGTATTTT.

The chain uses TRBV5-1 and TRBJ1-4; 7 nucleotides match TRBD1. Unmatched junction bases numbered 6, after V lost 3 bases and J lost 4 bases. Per germline, CDR1 SGHRS and CDR2 YFSETQ. This CDR3 comprises 15 residues. The DNA of the CDR3 is TGCGCCAGCAGCTGGCGTGGGACAGATAATGAAAAACTGTTTTTT. Amino acids: CASSWRGTDNEKLFF.

A few counts support this clone. The chain has TRBV19 and TRBJ1-1, with D unresolved. The CDR3 sequence is 15 residues long. Germline V gives CDR1 LNHDA, CDR2 SQIVND (reference sequence). Trimming took off 6 bases at V and 1 base at J, with 15 bases between the two ends. CDR3 protein: CASSRIPAGNTEAFF. In nucleotides, the CDR3 is TGTGCCAGTAGCAGAATTCCGGCGGGGAACACTGAAGCTTTCTTT.

The chain recombines TRBV18 with TRBJ2-3; possibly TRBD1 or TRBD2 for D (5 bases each). The V end was cut by 1 base, the J end by 2 bases, with 13 bases between. In germline, CDR1 is KGHSH, CDR2 LQKENI. The CDR3 is 16 residues long. The CDR3: CASSPRRDQTTDTQYF. The CDR3, as DNA: TGTGCCAGCTCACCACGAAGGGACCAGACCACAGATACGCAGTATTTT.

This clone was observed a single time. The chain uses TRBV6-1 and TRBJ2-5; D may correspond to TRBD1 or TRBD2 (6 bases each). The germline V gene has CDR1 MNHNS and CDR2 SASEGT. V was shortened by 4 bases and J by 5 bases, with 11 bases between the two germline ends. This CDR3 contains 13 residues. CDR3 loop: CASSVGGAETQYF. The CDR3 DNA follows: TGTGCCAGCAGTGTGGGGGGCGCGGAGACCCAGTACTTC.

V usage is TRBV5-1 and J usage is TRBJ2-1, with 10 positions matching TRBD2. Per germline, CDR1 SGHRS and CDR2 YFSETQ. CDR3 size: 14 residues. V was pared by 5 bases and J by 8 bases, with 7 bases of the junction left unmatched. The CDR3 DNA sequence: TGCGCCAGCAGGACCGTAGCGGGAGGAGATGAGCAGTTCTTC. The encoded protein is CASRTVAGGDEQFF. Full variable domain (rest looked up from reference TRBV5-1 and TRBJ2-1): KAGVTQTPRYLIKTRGQQVTLSCSPISGHRSVSWYQQTPGQGLQFLFEYFSETQRNKGNFPGRFSGRQFSNSRSEMNVSTLELGDSALYLCASRTVAGGDEQFFGPGTRLTVL.

The rearrangement links TRBV10-3 to TRBJ2-7, with 7 positions matching TRBD2. The CDR3 has 14 amino acids. The trim removed 3 bases at V and 2 bases at J, leaving 4 bases unmatched. The germline CDR1 and CDR2 sequences are ENHRY and SYGVKD. CDR3 region: CAISDRGVAYEQYF. As DNA, the CDR3 is TGTGCCATCAGTGACCGGGGGGTGGCCTACGAGCAGTACTTC.

To note about this clone: The sample carries other DNA sequences with the same CDR3. This sequence joins TRBV11-3 and TRBJ2-2, with 10 bases that match TRBD1. CDR3 length: 15 amino acids. Germline V gene sequence: CDR1 SGHNT, CDR2 YENEEA. Trimming cost V 4 bases and J 5 bases; bases outside gene matches: 4. CDR3 amino acids: CASSSGTGDTGELFF. CDR3 nucleotide sequence: TGTGCCAGCAGCTCGGGGACAGGGGATACCGGGGAGCTGTTTTTT.

This chain uses TRBV5-1 with TRBJ2-6, with TRBD1 identical over 9 bases. V lost 4 bases to trimming and J lost 4 bases; unmatched junction nucleotides: 3. CDR1 SGHRS and CDR2 YFSETQ come from the germline V gene. The CDR3 is made up of 15 amino acids. CDR3 sequence: CASSGTGSGANVLTF. The CDR3 DNA sequence: TGCGCCAGCAGCGGGACAGGGTCCGGGGCCAACGTCCTGACTTTC.

This chain connects TRBV10-3 to TRBJ2-1, with D possibly TRBD2 on 6 matching bases. CDR3 length: 13 amino acids. Looked up from germline, CDR1 is ENHRY and CDR2 is SYGVKD. V was cut by 3 bases and J by 10 bases, with 13 bases left in between. The CDR3 nucleotides are TGTGCCATCAGTGAACTAGCAGTAGCCGAGCAGTTCTTC. It encodes CAISELAVAEQFF.

The V call is TRBV19, the J call TRBJ2-3, with a possible D match to TRBD2 (5 bases). The CDR3 runs to 16 residues. Germline values: CDR1 LNHDA, CDR2 SQIVND (reference sequence). V was clipped by 5 bases and J by 4 bases, with 19 bases between them. CDR3 residues: CASSPSGRSAADTQYF. For the CDR3, the DNA is TGTGCCAGTAGTCCCAGCGGACGGTCCGCCGCAGATACGCAGTATTTT.

The chain joins TRBV7-3 to TRBJ2-3, with TRBD1 matching 9 bases. This CDR3 has 15 residues. Germline V gene lookup returns CDR1 SGHTA and CDR2 FQGTGA. The V segment lost 1 base and the J segment 4 bases; nucleotides outside the gene matches: 3. CDR3 sequence (DNA): TGTGCCAGCAGCTTAATGGGACAGGGATCAGATACGCAGTATTTT. This encodes CASSLMGQGSDTQYF.

Details on this clone: Other nucleotide sequences from this sample produce the same CDR3. The chain employs TRBV9 and TRBJ2-3; D remains unclear. The CDR3 contains 15 residues. Germline assignment: CDR1 SGDLS and CDR2 YYNGEE. With 0 bases removed from V and 1 base from J, the gap between germline ends came to 9 bases. In DNA, the CDR3 is TGTGCCAGCAGCGTAGGGTTAGCAGGCACAGATACGCAGTATTTT. It codes for CASSVGLAGTDTQYF.

Worth noting for this clone: The same CDR3 can be traced to other DNA sequences in this sample. The rearrangement uses TRBV29-1 and TRBJ2-3; 7 bases line up with TRBD1. V dropped 5 bases and J dropped 2; count of bases not matched to a gene: 4. The CDR3 has 13 residues. The germline CDR1 and CDR2 sequences are SQVTM and ANQGSEA. The chain's CDR3 is CSVTGQYTDTQYF. CDR3 in DNA: TGCAGCGTTACGGGACAGTACACAGATACGCAGTATTTT.

Note on this clone: Other nucleotide sequences from this sample produce the same CDR3. V usage is TRBV19 and J usage is TRBJ1-2; no reliable D call. CDR3 length: 14 residues. Trimming took 0 bases from V and 6 from J, leaving 11 bases between them. CDR1 and CDR2 from the germline V gene are LNHDA and SQIVND (reference sequence). As DNA, the CDR3 is TGTGCCAGTAGTATAGATCGGGAGGGAGATGGCTACACCTTC. Its translation: CASSIDREGDGYTF. Full variable domain (outside the CDR3, taken from reference TRBV19 and TRBJ1-2): DGGITQSPKYLFRKEGQNVTLSCEQNLNHDAMYWYRQDPGQGLRLIYYSQIVNDFQKGDIAEGYSVSREKKESFPLTVTSAQKNPTAFYLCASSIDREGDGYTFGSGTRLTVV.

The chain uses TRBV25-1 and TRBJ2-7; D unclear. The CDR3 loop spans 14 amino acids. Trimming cost V 3 bases and J 0 bases, with 9 bases left between them. Looked up from germline, CDR1 is MGHDK and CDR2 is SYGVNS. CDR3 sequence (DNA): TGTGCCAGCAGTGACCACAGTAGCTCCTACGAGCAGTACTTC. Translating it yields CASSDHSSSYEQYF.

The chain couples TRBV7-2 to TRBJ2-7; 7 bases match TRBD1. This CDR3 comprises 14 residues. V gave up 1 base and J gave up 4 bases; unmatched junction bases: 4. The germline CDR1 and CDR2 sequences are SGHTA and FQGNSA. CDR3 amino acids: CASSLVGTDYEQYF. In DNA, the CDR3 is TGTGCCAGCAGCTTAGTAGGGACAGATTACGAGCAGTACTTC.